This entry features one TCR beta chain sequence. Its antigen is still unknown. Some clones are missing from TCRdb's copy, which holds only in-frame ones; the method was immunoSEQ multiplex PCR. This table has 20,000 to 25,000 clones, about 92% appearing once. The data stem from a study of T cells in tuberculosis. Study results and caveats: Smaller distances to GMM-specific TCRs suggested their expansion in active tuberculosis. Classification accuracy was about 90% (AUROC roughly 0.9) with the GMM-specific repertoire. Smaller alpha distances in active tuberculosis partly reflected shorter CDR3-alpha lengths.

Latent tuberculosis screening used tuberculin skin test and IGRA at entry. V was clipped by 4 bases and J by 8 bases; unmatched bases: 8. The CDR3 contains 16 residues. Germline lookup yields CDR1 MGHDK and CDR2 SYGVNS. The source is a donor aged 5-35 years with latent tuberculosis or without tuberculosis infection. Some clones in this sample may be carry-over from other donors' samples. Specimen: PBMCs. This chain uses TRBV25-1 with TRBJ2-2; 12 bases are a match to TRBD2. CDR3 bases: TGTGCCAGCAGTGCCAGACTAGCGGGAGAGACTGGGGAGCTGTTTTTT. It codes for CASSARLAGETGELFF.